Relative to its sample, the clone carrying this T cell receptor (beta chain) is medium-sized. The data were obtained in a study of CD4 and CD8 cells across lung adenocarcinoma regions. Localized lung adenocarcinoma, a non-small cell lung cancer, affected the donors. The V and J ends lost 6 bases and 7 bases respectively, with 12 bases between them. The CDR3 has 13 residues. In germline, CDR1 is MNHNS, CDR2 SASEGT. TCRdb processed the PCR reads anew with MiXCR; each CDR3 protein has one entry. The sample has thousands of distinct CDR3 sequences; around 50% are singletons. The sequence was collected from a female donor with lung adenocarcinoma. The CD4 and CD8 labels of this study may be unreliable. The chain has TRBV6-1 and TRBJ1-4; D ambiguous. The source material was CD8+ T cells from the center of a lung tumor. The CDR3 loop reads CASSPMGSEKLFF. The CDR3 DNA sequence: TGTGCCAGCAGCCCCATGGGAAGTGAAAAACTGTTTTTT.